A selection of T cell receptor beta chains follows, all from one sample in a study of shared clonotypes between healthy human individuals. Here immunoSEQ multiplex PCR was the method, and the copy in TCRdb shows in-frame clones only, minus some. The repertoire includes around 320,000 clones, over 75% of them detected once, and 15% to 20% sits in the top ten. Sample: memory CD8+ T cells sorted from blood. The receptors come from a man aged 18 to 29 in good health. The CDR3 runs from the conserved cysteine through the conserved F or W. Each record gives: D gene, V gene, J gene, clone size, CDR3 protein, CDR3 DNA. The D gene is left open where the match is weak. Clone sizes are given selectively: once, few, many, or a class where the clone is expanded.

-	TRBV4-1	TRBJ2-7	-	CASSQATETYEQYF	TGCGCCAGCAGCCAAGCTACAGAGACCTACGAGCAGTACTTC
TRBD1	TRBV5-1	TRBJ2-7	few	CASSLETTGMIYEQYF	TGCGCCAGCAGCTTGGAGACGACAGGGATGATCTACGAGCAGTACTTC
-	TRBV11-1	TRBJ2-2	-	CASSPGGDGELFF	TGTGCCAGCAGCCCCGGCGGGGACGGGGAGCTGTTTTTT
-	TRBV7-6	TRBJ1-6	-	CASSLEFNSPLHF	TGTGCCAGCAGCTTGGAGTTCAATTCACCCCTCCACTTT
TRBD1	TRBV6-5	TRBJ2-7	-	CASSYSSGQVNLEQYF	TGTGCCAGCAGTTACTCTTCGGGACAGGTGAATTTGGAGCAGTACTTC
-	TRBV13	TRBJ2-1	-	CASSLEGNEQFF	TGTGCCAGCAGCTTAGAAGGCAATGAGCAGTTCTTC
-	TRBV27	TRBJ1-1	once	CASSFLRGAEAFF	TGTGCCAGCAGTTTTCTAAGAGGGGCTGAAGCTTTCTTT
-	TRBV19	TRBJ1-1	-	CASTSTGLNTEAFF	TGTGCCAGTACTTCCACGGGTTTGAACACTGAAGCTTTCTTT
-	TRBV27	TRBJ1-1	-	CASRDLTGQPHLNTEAFF	TGTGCCAGCAGGGACCTGACGGGACAACCTCATCTGAACACTGAAGCTTTCTTT
-	TRBV19	TRBJ2-2	-	CASSNIGELFF	TGTGCCAGTAGCAATATCGGGGAGCTGTTTTTT
TRBD1	TRBV6-1	TRBJ1-1	-	CASGGQGRLTEAFF	TGTGCCAGCGGGGGACAGGGGAGGTTGACTGAAGCTTTCTTT
-	TRBV7-9	TRBJ1-2	-	CASSTYRAIDYGYTF	TGTGCCAGCAGTACGTACAGGGCGATCGACTATGGCTACACCTTC
-	TRBV4-3	TRBJ1-2	-	CASSQDRVGVYGYTF	TGCGCCAGCAGCCAAGACCGGGTAGGAGTCTATGGCTACACCTTC
-	TRBV6-5	TRBJ2-1	-	CASSSLPATGYNEQFF	TGTGCCAGCAGTTCCCTGCCTGCGACAGGATACAATGAGCAGTTCTTC
TRBD2	TRBV27	TRBJ2-7	-	CASSFLAGESEQYF	TGTGCCAGCAGTTTCCTAGCGGGAGAGTCCGAGCAGTACTTC
TRBD1	TRBV7-9	TRBJ1-1	few	CASSWDRGAEAFF	TGTGCCAGCAGCTGGGACAGGGGGGCTGAAGCTTTCTTT
TRBD2	TRBV29-1	TRBJ2-7	-	CSVFSGSSYEQYF	TGCAGCGTCTTTAGCGGGAGTAGCTACGAGCAGTACTTC
-	TRBV5-1	TRBJ1-3	-	CASSPEGNTIYF	TGCGCCAGCAGCCCGGAGGGGAACACCATATATTTT
-	TRBV6-1	TRBJ1-2	-	CASSERGPYGYTF	TGTGCCAGCAGTGAACGGGGCCCCTATGGCTACACCTTC
-	TRBV29-1	TRBJ2-1	-	CSVEGQGSYNEQFF	TGCAGCGTTGAAGGGCAGGGCTCCTACAATGAGCAGTTCTTC
-	TRBV29-1	TRBJ1-5	-	CSVVSGDSNQPQHF	TGCAGCGTTGTATCGGGGGATAGCAATCAGCCCCAGCATTTT
-	TRBV28	TRBJ1-4	-	CASKEATNEKLFF	TGTGCCAGCAAGGAGGCAACTAATGAAAAACTGTTTTTT
-	TRBV19	TRBJ1-1	-	CASRNIFAAGLNTEAFF	TGTGCCAGTAGAAATATTTTTGCGGCAGGGCTGAACACTGAAGCTTTCTTT
-	TRBV6-1	TRBJ2-7	few	CASSEVMGPDEQYF	TGTGCCAGCAGTGAAGTAATGGGGCCCGACGAGCAGTACTTC
-	TRBV15	TRBJ2-5	-	CATSIRRWGFQETQYF	TGTGCCACCAGCATTAGGCGCTGGGGATTCCAAGAGACCCAGTACTTC
TRBD1	TRBV19	TRBJ2-7	-	CASSILRQGAHEQYF	TGTGCCAGTAGTATACTGAGACAGGGGGCCCACGAGCAGTACTTC
-	TRBV6-6	TRBJ2-7	-	CASSYLGTPHYEQYF	TGTGCCAGCAGCTACCTCGGGACTCCTCACTACGAGCAGTACTTC
TRBD1	TRBV6-6	TRBJ1-2	-	CASSWTGIAYGYTF	TGTGCCAGCAGTTGGACAGGCATAGCCTATGGCTACACCTTC
-	TRBV4-1	TRBJ2-7	-	CASSLRGSYEQYF	TGCGCCAGCAGCCTACGGGGGTCCTACGAGCAGTACTTC
-	TRBV5-5	TRBJ2-7	-	CASSLEADYEQYF	TGTGCCAGCAGCTTGGAGGCAGACTACGAGCAGTACTTC
-	TRBV2	TRBJ2-7	-	CASYRYPYEQYF	TGTGCCAGCTATCGTTACCCCTACGAGCAGTACTTC
TRBD1	TRBV4-1	TRBJ2-1	-	CASRSGTGGRSGRVYNEQFF	TGCGCCAGCAGATCTGGGACAGGGGGCCGGAGCGGGAGGGTATACAATGAGCAGTTCTTC
-	TRBV27	TRBJ1-5	-	CARLLGFARGYNQPQHF	TGTGCCAGGCTTTTGGGGTTTGCTCGGGGCTATAATCAGCCCCAGCATTTT
-	TRBV7-8	TRBJ2-4	-	CASSLTQPILAKNIQYF	TGTGCCAGCAGTCTAACCCAGCCGATCCTAGCCAAAAACATTCAGTACTTC
TRBD2	TRBV7-9	TRBJ2-7	-	CASSSPTAGGHEQYF	TGTGCCAGCAGCTCCCCCACAGCGGGGGGTCACGAGCAGTACTTC
-	TRBV5-4	TRBJ2-7	-	CASSPTGGVPYEQYF	TGTGCCAGCAGCCCTACAGGGGGGGTTCCCTACGAGCAGTACTTC
-	TRBV27	TRBJ1-2	few	CASSLLPLRTHGIQGYTF	TGTGCCAGCAGTTTATTGCCTCTAAGGACGCACGGGATTCAGGGCTACACCTTC
-	TRBV11-2	TRBJ1-2	once	CASSLGGSGVIYYGYTF	TGTGCCAGCAGCTTAGGGGGGTCCGGAGTCATCTACTATGGCTACACCTTC
-	TRBV5-6	TRBJ1-1	once	CASSEGHSYWGMNTEAFF	TGTGCCAGCAGCGAGGGACATTCGTACTGGGGGATGAACACTGAAGCTTTCTTT
-	TRBV30	TRBJ1-1	-	CAWSLLTNTEAFF	TGTGCCTGGTCCTTGTTAACAAACACTGAAGCTTTCTTT
TRBD2	TRBV5-1	TRBJ2-7	-	CASRPTSGTSFYEQYF	TGCGCCAGCAGGCCAACTTCCGGGACTAGTTTTTACGAGCAGTACTTC
-	TRBV25-1	TRBJ1-4	-	CASSELEGTGFNEKLFF	TGTGCCAGCAGTGAACTGGAAGGTACTGGTTTTAATGAAAAACTGTTTTTT
-	TRBV21-1	TRBJ1-5	once	CASSKAHTTNQEIHQPQHF	TGTGCCAGCAGCAAAGCTCACACCACCAACCAGGAGATTCATCAGCCCCAGCATTTT
-	TRBV30	TRBJ1-1	-	CAWNPGEVNTEAFF	TGTGCCTGGAATCCAGGAGAGGTGAACACTGAAGCTTTCTTT
-	TRBV25-1	TRBJ1-1	-	CASRGAGRRTEAFF	TGTGCCAGCAGGGGAGCAGGGAGACGGACTGAAGCTTTCTTT
-	TRBV12-5	TRBJ2-7	few	CASGLVLGTTYEQYF	TGTGCTAGTGGTTTGGTACTCGGGACAACCTACGAGCAGTACTTC
TRBD1	TRBV7-6	TRBJ2-1	-	CASSQQGQGLPNEQFF	TGTGCCAGCAGCCAACAGGGACAGGGTTTGCCCAATGAGCAGTTCTTC
-	TRBV14	TRBJ2-1	once	CASSQGGLGSRYNEQFF	TGTGCCAGCAGCCAAGGCGGACTCGGGTCCCGTTACAATGAGCAGTTCTTC
-	TRBV6-5	TRBJ2-5	-	CASSPGTVYQETQYF	TGTGCCAGCAGCCCCGGGACTGTGTACCAAGAGACCCAGTACTTC
TRBD1	TRBV4-3	TRBJ2-7	-	CASSQDAGTGGHEQYF	TGCGCCAGCAGCCAAGATGCCGGGACAGGGGGACACGAGCAGTACTTC
-	TRBV30	TRBJ1-2	few	CAWSGDNYGYTF	TGTGCCTGGAGTGGCGATAACTATGGCTACACCTTC